The rows below give T cell receptor beta chains drawn from one sample of a study of blood T cells in healthy people across ages. Each CDR3 protein is one row after TCRdb ran MiXCR on the 5' RACE reads. The sample holds more than 1,400,000 distinct CDR3 sequences, 40% to 50% seen once. The source material was blood. Receptor source: a woman aged 18-30 years in good health. Each CDR3 is given with its conserved first and last residue. The D gene is left open where the match is weak.

v_gene	d_gene	j_gene	CDR3aa
TRBV4-1	TRBD2	TRBJ2-2	CASSLLRAGGRTGELFF
TRBV5-6	-	TRBJ1-5	CASSFRGTGAYNQPQHF
TRBV10-2	TRBD2	TRBJ2-3	CASISGEGTDTQYF
TRBV7-3	TRBD2	TRBJ2-7	CASSPSGTMGSYEQYF
TRBV6-6	-	TRBJ2-3	CASRRTLGTDTQYF
TRBV6-5	TRBD2	TRBJ2-3	CACSFGLAGGYYTDTQYF
TRBV6-6	TRBD2	TRBJ2-5	CASSRTSGGGNEQYF
TRBV3-1	-	TRBJ2-3	CASSQGLAGDNTQYF
TRBV5-1	TRBD2	TRBJ2-1	CASSATSGALQGQQFF
TRBV28	TRBD1	TRBJ2-5	CASSASGTDQETQYF
TRBV13	TRBD2	TRBJ2-5	CASSLASGIRGGQETQYF
TRBV29-1	-	TRBJ2-3	CSAPLPSRGTDTQYF
TRBV6-5	-	TRBJ2-7	CASSGTRGAHEQYF